Detailed here is one TCR beta chain. Antigen specificity is unknown. The entry originates in a study of cytomegalovirus exposure and HLA in healthy donors. Looking at the study overall: Early on, a data release was issued that held 80 million to 90 million unique TCRs from HLA-typed donors.

CDR1 and CDR2 from the germline V gene are SGHRS and YFSETQ. This CDR3 has 14 amino acids. After removal of 6 bases from V and 3 bases from J, the junction contained 3 bases not matched to a gene. The primer mix had 60 Vbeta and 13 Jbeta primers. Measured with immunoSEQ multiplex PCR; TCRdb has only the in-frame clones, and not every one. Of about 120,000 clones in the sample, over 70% were seen once. The study's findings and limits: What a later analysis showed was that several of the most significant clusters appeared linked to common viral pathogens. It was assumed in the presence/absence analyses that sequencing depth was roughly uniform across donors. The authors later found TCR association rates varying by HLA locus, with DRB1 most and HLA-C fewest.

Source material: PBMCs. The chain employs TRBV5-1 and TRBJ2-3; 11 positions match TRBD2. The TCR was taken from a man aged 18 to 30 in good health and CMV-seropositive. CDR3 region: CASKGTSGTDTQYF. The CDR3 bases are TGCGCCAGCAAAGGGACTAGCGGAACAGATACGCAGTATTTT.